This TCR beta chain emerged from a study of blood T cell repertoires in COVID-19. Overall study: Italy, Spain and the United States were the sources of the convalescent and acute COVID-19 samples. The cDNA or gDNA used as material had been derived from T cells, B-cell-depleted T cells, or PBMCs.

The Seattle site enrolled patients during active infection and followed them longitudinally. The junction had 8 bases not matched to a gene; V was cut back by 3 bases and J by 4 bases. Germline CDR1 is MGHRA and CDR2 is YSYEKL. This CDR3 has 16 amino acids. Libraries were prepared by immunoSEQ multiplex PCR; TCRdb keeps only in-frame clonotypes and omits some of them. The profile covers 360,000 or so clones, with about nine tenths appearing a single time and approximately 4.1% taken by the ten largest. The chain combines TRBV4-1 with TRBJ2-5, with 10 bases fitting TRBD1. The sequenced material came from peripheral blood. The receptor was isolated from a woman aged 55-69 years with COVID-19, enrolled during active disease. In nucleotides, the CDR3 is TGCGCCAGCAGCCAGTCCGGGACAGGGGCTTTAGAGACCCAGTACTTC. Residues: CASSQSGTGALETQYF.